The rows below give T cell receptor beta chains drawn from one sample of a study of cytomegalovirus exposure and HLA in healthy donors. Here immunoSEQ multiplex PCR was the method, and the copy in TCRdb shows in-frame clones only, minus some. The sample lists about 330,000 clones, 87% occurring once. The sample comprised PBMCs. The receptors stem from a woman in her 30s in good health and CMV-seropositive. The CDR3 runs from the conserved cysteine through the conserved F or W. The order of the fields is V gene, J gene, clone size, CDR3 length, D gene, CDR3 DNA, CDR3 protein. The D gene is left open where the match is weak. The size entry is marked missing in some rows and otherwise reads once, few, many or a size class.

v_gene: TRBV27
j_gene: TRBJ2-1
abundance: NA
len: 14
d_gene: TRBD1
CDR3nt: TGTGCCAGCAAGGACAGGGGGAGCTACAATGAGCAGTTCTTC
CDR3aa: CASKDRGSYNEQFF

v_gene: TRBV13
j_gene: TRBJ1-1
abundance: NA
len: 19
d_gene: TRBD1
CDR3nt: TGTGCCAGCAGCACTCGCCCCACCGGGACAGGGGAAGGTAGCACTGAAGCTTTCTTT
CDR3aa: CASSTRPTGTGEGSTEAFF

v_gene: TRBV7-9
j_gene: TRBJ2-2
abundance: NA
len: 15
d_gene: NA
CDR3nt: TGTGCCAGCAGCTTCACCCCCGCCGACACCGGGGAGCTGTTTTTT
CDR3aa: CASSFTPADTGELFF

v_gene: TRBV6-5
j_gene: TRBJ1-4
abundance: NA
len: 14
d_gene: TRBD1
CDR3nt: TGTGCCAGCAGTACCGACAGGGGGAGTGAAAAACTGTTTTTT
CDR3aa: CASSTDRGSEKLFF

v_gene: TRBV27
j_gene: TRBJ2-3
abundance: NA
len: 13
d_gene: NA
CDR3nt: TGTGCCAGCGGGACTCACCTCGCAGATACGCAGTATTTT
CDR3aa: CASGTHLADTQYF

v_gene: TRBV19
j_gene: TRBJ2-7
abundance: NA
len: 13
d_gene: TRBD1
CDR3nt: TGTGCCAGTACCCCTGACAGGGGGAGTGAGCAGTACTTC
CDR3aa: CASTPDRGSEQYF

v_gene: TRBV4-2
j_gene: TRBJ2-2
abundance: NA
len: 16
d_gene: TRBD2
CDR3nt: TGTGCCAGCAGCCAAGACGGCGGGAGGGCCGGCGGGGAGCTGTTTTTT
CDR3aa: CASSQDGGRAGGELFF

v_gene: TRBV28
j_gene: TRBJ1-2
abundance: NA
len: 12
d_gene: NA
CDR3nt: TGTGCCAGCAGTTTAACAAATTATGGCTACACCTTC
CDR3aa: CASSLTNYGYTF

v_gene: TRBV18
j_gene: TRBJ1-5
abundance: NA
len: 16
d_gene: NA
CDR3nt: TGTGCCAGCTCACCACAACAGGGTGCAAGCAATCAGCCCCAGCATTTT
CDR3aa: CASSPQQGASNQPQHF

v_gene: TRBV30
j_gene: TRBJ2-2
abundance: NA
len: 13
d_gene: NA
CDR3nt: TGTGCCTGGAGGCAAGACAGTCCCGGGGAGCTGTTTTTT
CDR3aa: CAWRQDSPGELFF

v_gene: TRBV7-6
j_gene: TRBJ1-1
abundance: NA
len: 14
d_gene: NA
CDR3nt: TGTGCCAGCAGCTTAGTTGGCACTAACACTGAAGCTTTCTTT
CDR3aa: CASSLVGTNTEAFF

v_gene: TRBV25-1
j_gene: TRBJ1-3
abundance: NA
len: 15
d_gene: TRBD1
CDR3nt: TGTGCCAGCACAGCCCCCGGGACAGGGGGAAACACCATATATTTT
CDR3aa: CASTAPGTGGNTIYF

v_gene: TRBV19
j_gene: TRBJ1-3
abundance: NA
len: 14
d_gene: TRBD1
CDR3nt: TGTGCCACTGCCGGACAGGGGTTTGGAAACACCATATATTTT
CDR3aa: CATAGQGFGNTIYF

v_gene: TRBV5-1
j_gene: TRBJ2-2
abundance: NA
len: 14
d_gene: NA
CDR3nt: TGCGCCAGCAGCCTAGGACGGGGCACCGGGGAGCTGTTTTTT
CDR3aa: CASSLGRGTGELFF

v_gene: TRBV19
j_gene: TRBJ1-2
abundance: NA
len: 13
d_gene: NA
CDR3nt: TGTGCCAGTAAAGATACAGGACCCTATGGCTACACCTTC
CDR3aa: CASKDTGPYGYTF

v_gene: TRBV13
j_gene: TRBJ2-1
abundance: NA
len: 17
d_gene: TRBD1
CDR3nt: TGTGCCAGCAGCTTAGTAGGGGACAGGGCGCTTTACAATGAGCAGTTCTTC
CDR3aa: CASSLVGDRALYNEQFF

v_gene: TRBV13
j_gene: TRBJ1-2
abundance: NA
len: 17
d_gene: TRBD1
CDR3nt: TGTGCCAGCAGTCTCGATCCAAGGACAGGGGGCTACTATGGCTACACCTTC
CDR3aa: CASSLDPRTGGYYGYTF

v_gene: TRBV6-6
j_gene: TRBJ1-3
abundance: NA
len: 15
d_gene: NA
CDR3nt: TGTGCCAGCAGTTATCTGGGGATCTCTGGAAACACCATATATTTT
CDR3aa: CASSYLGISGNTIYF

v_gene: TRBV5-6
j_gene: TRBJ2-1
abundance: NA
len: 16
d_gene: TRBD2
CDR3nt: TGTGCCAGCAGTCCACTAGCGGGGGGCTTCTACAATGAGCAGTTCTTC
CDR3aa: CASSPLAGGFYNEQFF

v_gene: TRBV6-1
j_gene: TRBJ2-1
abundance: NA
len: 14
d_gene: TRBD1
CDR3nt: TGTGCCAGCAGTGGAGGGACAGTTTTAGATGAGCAGTTCTTC
CDR3aa: CASSGGTVLDEQFF

v_gene: TRBV7-6
j_gene: TRBJ1-2
abundance: NA
len: 16
d_gene: NA
CDR3nt: TGTGCCAGCAGCTTAGGAACGGGGGGATCCTTCTATGGCTACACCTTC
CDR3aa: CASSLGTGGSFYGYTF

v_gene: TRBV11-2
j_gene: TRBJ2-7
abundance: NA
len: 15
d_gene: NA
CDR3nt: TGTGCCAGCAGCTACTCACAGGGTCCGAATTACGAGCAGTACTTC
CDR3aa: CASSYSQGPNYEQYF

v_gene: TRBV11-3
j_gene: TRBJ1-2
abundance: NA
len: 14
d_gene: NA
CDR3nt: TGTGCCAGCAGCTCCACTATGGGAATGAATGGCTACACCTTC
CDR3aa: CASSSTMGMNGYTF

v_gene: TRBV28
j_gene: TRBJ1-5
abundance: few
len: 12
d_gene: NA
CDR3nt: TGTGCCAGCAGAGGTCCCAATCAGCCCCAGCATTTT
CDR3aa: CASRGPNQPQHF

v_gene: TRBV6-1
j_gene: TRBJ1-3
abundance: once
len: 16
d_gene: NA
CDR3nt: TGTGCCAGCAGTGAACTTACAGGGTCGGCTGGAAACACCATATATTTT
CDR3aa: CASSELTGSAGNTIYF

v_gene: TRBV4-1
j_gene: TRBJ2-3
abundance: NA
len: 14
d_gene: TRBD1
CDR3nt: TGCGCCAGCAGGGGGGACAGGGAGACAGATACGCAGTATTTT
CDR3aa: CASRGDRETDTQYF

v_gene: TRBV28
j_gene: TRBJ2-7
abundance: NA
len: 13
d_gene: NA
CDR3nt: TGTGCCAGCAGTTTATTAGGGACCTACGAGCAGTACTTC
CDR3aa: CASSLLGTYEQYF

v_gene: TRBV6-5
j_gene: TRBJ2-7
abundance: NA
len: 12
d_gene: NA
CDR3nt: TGTGCCAGCAAGTTACCGAAGGGAGAGCAGTACTTC
CDR3aa: CASKLPKGEQYF

v_gene: TRBV27
j_gene: TRBJ1-6
abundance: NA
len: 16
d_gene: NA
CDR3nt: TGTGCCAGCAGTCCTCTGGCTTTCTCCTATAATTCACCCCTCCACTTT
CDR3aa: CASSPLAFSYNSPLHF

v_gene: TRBV29-1
j_gene: TRBJ2-1
abundance: NA
len: 14
d_gene: TRBD1
CDR3nt: TGCAGCGTAGGGACAGGGAACGTCGACAATGAGCAGTTCTTC
CDR3aa: CSVGTGNVDNEQFF

v_gene: TRBV27
j_gene: TRBJ1-4
abundance: NA
len: 15
d_gene: TRBD1
CDR3nt: TGTGCCAGCAGCTCAGGACAGGGGGCTGGTGAAAAACTGTTTTTT
CDR3aa: CASSSGQGAGEKLFF

v_gene: TRBV7-6
j_gene: TRBJ2-3
abundance: NA
len: 16
d_gene: TRBD2
CDR3nt: TGTGCCAGCAGCATTAGCGGGAGGGCCCTCGGAGATACGCAGTATTTT
CDR3aa: CASSISGRALGDTQYF

v_gene: TRBV5-5
j_gene: TRBJ1-2
abundance: NA
len: 14
d_gene: TRBD1
CDR3nt: TGTGCCAGCAACGACAGGGCCCCCGGGAGTGGCTACACCTTC
CDR3aa: CASNDRAPGSGYTF

v_gene: TRBV11-1
j_gene: TRBJ1-2
abundance: NA
len: 13
d_gene: NA
CDR3nt: TGTGCCAGCAGCTCACATCAGGGGCATGGCTACACCTTC
CDR3aa: CASSSHQGHGYTF

v_gene: TRBV28
j_gene: TRBJ1-2
abundance: NA
len: 13
d_gene: TRBD1
CDR3nt: TGTGCCAGCACCACAGGGGGCCATGGTGGCTACACCTTC
CDR3aa: CASTTGGHGGYTF

v_gene: TRBV28
j_gene: TRBJ2-2
abundance: NA
len: 13
d_gene: NA
CDR3nt: TGTGCCAGCAGTTTATTAGGGTTCGGGGAGCTGTTTTTT
CDR3aa: CASSLLGFGELFF

v_gene: TRBV15
j_gene: TRBJ2-2
abundance: NA
len: 16
d_gene: NA
CDR3nt: TGTGCCACCAGCAGCTACCGACAGGAGAACACCGGGGAGCTGTTTTTT
CDR3aa: CATSSYRQENTGELFF

v_gene: TRBV19
j_gene: TRBJ2-7
abundance: once
len: 15
d_gene: TRBD2
CDR3nt: TGTGCCAGTAGTCTGACTAGCGGGAGGCCCTACGAGCAGTACTTC
CDR3aa: CASSLTSGRPYEQYF

v_gene: TRBV23-1
j_gene: TRBJ1-2
abundance: NA
len: 16
d_gene: NA
CDR3nt: TGCGCCAGCAGTCATCCTTTTAGGACCGCTAACTATGGCTACACCTTC
CDR3aa: CASSHPFRTANYGYTF

v_gene: TRBV5-4
j_gene: TRBJ2-4
abundance: NA
len: 16
d_gene: TRBD2
CDR3nt: TGTGCCAGCAGCGGGGGACTAGCGGGAGCAGCGCGGGCTCAGTACTTC
CDR3aa: CASSGGLAGAARAQYF

v_gene: TRBV19
j_gene: TRBJ1-1
abundance: NA
len: 12
d_gene: NA
CDR3nt: TGTGCCAGTAAGGAAGGGAACACTGAAGCTTTCTTT
CDR3aa: CASKEGNTEAFF

v_gene: TRBV6-5
j_gene: TRBJ1-4
abundance: NA
len: 16
d_gene: NA
CDR3nt: TGTGCCAGCAGTTACTTGGGTAGGGGACGAGGGGAAAAACTGTTTTTT
CDR3aa: CASSYLGRGRGEKLFF